This record covers a single T cell receptor (beta chain). Its specificity is unknown. The sample comes from a study of T cells in Graves' hyperthyroidism and ophthalmopathy. The V end lost 2 bases, the J end lost 3 bases, and 11 bases lay between the germline ends. Germline V gives CDR1 MNHEY, CDR2 SMNVEV (reference sequence). The CDR3 is 15 amino acids. Study-level points and caveats: Ophthalmopathy and stable hyperthyroidism were told apart by a 13 V-J model.

Disease duration under 2 months; hyperthyroidism patients were aged 18 to 65. Researchers barred patients who had uncontrolled infection, other autoimmune disease, pregnancy or lactation. Orbital computed tomography and thyroid ultrasound, together with serum TRAb and thyroxine and clinical symptoms, were used for diagnoses. The TCR beta CDR3 regions underwent amplification using RNA transcripts as the source. RT-PCR in the first round (using the HTBI primer set) targeted the TCR CDR3. Each CDR3 protein gets one entry after TCRdb re-called the multiplex PCR reads with MiXCR. The sample consists of roughly 750,000 distinct CDR3 sequences, about 16% of them appearing once.

Sequenced: blood. This TCR was sampled from a man aged 18 to 29 with Graves' hyperthyroidism. The rearrangement joins TRBV27 to TRBJ1-3; D might be TRBD1 (5 bases). The CDR3 DNA reads TGTGCCAGCAGTTTAATAGGGACGGGTGGAAACACCATATATTTT. It encodes CASSLIGTGGNTIYF.